This T cell receptor beta chain was identified during a study of response to subunit inactivated influenza vaccine. CDR1 and CDR2 from the germline V gene are LNHDA and SQIVND (reference sequence). V trimming: 7 bases; J trimming: 6 bases; junction bases outside the gene matches: 10. This CDR3 contains 15 residues. One entry per CDR3 protein results from TCRdb running MiXCR on the RT-PCR reads. The sample includes fewer than 600,000 distinct CDR3 sequences, around 7.7% of them seen just once. Notes on the study in general: The authors suggested that few new T cells are recruited per seasonal influenza vaccination.

On this clonotype itself: Its antigen is not identified.

This specimen was PBMCs from blood, taken less than 30 months after vaccination. The rearrangement joins TRBV19 to TRBJ2-1, with 9 bases that match TRBD2. The receptor's source is a man aged 50 to 69 who received an inactivated influenza vaccine. The CDR3 region has the DNA TGTGCCAGTAAGGGAGGGTCTAGCGGGGTCAATGAGCAGTTCTTC. Its protein is CASKGGSSGVNEQFF.